This TCR beta chain came from a study of human T cells and chemical hapten exposure. Study at large: Donors were sensitized with 2% DPC on the upper inner arm.

Sample time point: patch test 3, about 24 weeks after DPC sensitization. Treatment: therapeutic diphenylcyclopropenone sensitization with weekly scalp DPC. Alopecia patients between 18 and 70 years old and suitable for DPC were used as donors. Whole blood that had not been fractionated was the source of extracted total RNA. TCRdb reanalysed the RACE reads using MiXCR and keeps one entry per CDR3 protein. The sample comprises 100,000 to 120,000 distinct CDR3 sequences, under 40% of which are singletons, and 2.5% to 3% rests with the top ten. Looked up from germline, CDR1 is SGDLS and CDR2 is YYNGEE. The length of the CDR3 is 13 residues. V was pared by 4 bases and J by 3 bases, with 10 bases between. In its sample, this clonotype was seen a few times. Its antigen is undetermined. Study-level results: Patch test score was positively correlated with the counts of PT1 expanded TCRs.

Sequencing was performed on whole blood, taken in connection with sensitization to the hapten diphenylcyclopropenone (DPC). V is TRBV9 and J is TRBJ2-5, with D uncertain. This TCR came from a man in his forties with alopecia areata. Some clones in this sample may be carry-over from other donors' samples. CDR3 region: CASSPHGEETQYF. CDR3 DNA sequence: TGTGCCAGCAGCCCACACGGTGAAGAGACCCAGTACTTC.